These 17 T cell receptor beta chains originate from one sample sequenced in a study of breast tumors, draining lymph nodes, adjacent tissues (dated by TCRdb to the mid-2010s). Lymph node samples came from the axillary draining lymph nodes of breast cancer patients. The library was built by means of multiplex PCR. Sequencing relied on an Illumina HiSeq 2000. TCRdb reworked the public reads: Q25 trimming with fastp, MiXCR clone assembly, productive beta chains retained. Duplicate CDR3 protein sequences are folded into a single record with the most common DNA and genes. The sample table records 100,000 to 150,000 distinct CDR3 sequences; approximately 20% of these occur just once. Under 3% of the sample is held by the ten biggest clonotypes. The sample taken for sequencing was axillary lymph node tissue. The source of these receptors is a female donor with breast cancer. Some clones in this sample may be carry-over from other donors' samples.

In this sample, this clonotype turned up many times. This chain joins TRBV27 and TRBJ2-3, with D perhaps matching TRBD2 (6 bases). Germline CDR1 and CDR2: MNHEY and SMNVEV (reference sequence). The CDR3 is 13 residues long. The V end was cut by 6 bases, the J end by 8 bases, with 15 bases between. The CDR3 nucleotides are TGTGCCAGCAGGCGGGAATCCCGAGGTACGCAGTATTTT. This sequence encodes CASRRESRGTQYF.

Concerning this clonotype itself: This may stem from a read error, because a much larger clone lies one nucleotide away. The chain employs TRBV5-1 and TRBJ1-3; D not resolved. CDR3 length: 13 amino acids. The ends were cut back, 0 bases at V and 4 bases at J, with 5 bases in the middle. In germline, CDR1 is SGHRS, CDR2 YFSETQ. In DNA, the CDR3 is TGCGCCAGCAGCTTGGATAGGGGAAACACCATATATTTT. This sequence encodes CASSLDRGNTIYF.

V gene TRBV3-2 combines with J gene TRBJ2-7; no DNA check was done on the table's D call, TRBD2. TRBV3-2 is marked as a pseudogene. The CDR3 consists of 22 residues. Here the CDR3 DNA reads TGTGCCAGCAGCCATAAGTTATTGACTAGCGGGAGATTCCTCATCTCTACCTACGAGCAGTACTTC. This gives the protein CASSHKLLTSGRFLISTYEQYF.

This clonotype was counted many times. The rearrangement uses TRBV6-5 and TRBJ2-2; D may be TRBD1 (5 bases). This CDR3 has 15 amino acids. Germline V CDR1 and CDR2: MNHEY, SVGAGI. V lost 5 bases to trimming and J lost 1 base, with 11 bases between them. This CDR3 is CASSTGLKNTGELFF. As DNA, the CDR3 is TGTGCCAGCAGTACAGGATTGAAGAACACCGGGGAGCTGTTTTTT.

Comments on this clonotype: This may stem from a read error, because a much larger clone lies one nucleotide away. The rearrangement links TRBV5-5 to TRBJ2-1; 7 nucleotides match TRBD2. Trimming removed 7 bases from V and 4 bases from J; junction bases left unmatched: 8. This CDR3 contains 14 residues. CDR1 and CDR2 from the germline V gene are SGHKS and YYEKEE (reference sequence). CDR3 residues: CASFSGDGYNEQFF. In DNA form, the CDR3 reads TGTGCCAGCTTCAGCGGGGATGGTTACAATGAGCAGTTCTTC.

This clonotype has ten or more counts. V and J are TRBV28 and TRBJ2-7, with TRBD1 matching over 8 bases. In germline, CDR1 is MDHEN, CDR2 SYDVKM. The V segment lost 3 bases and the J segment 2 bases; nucleotides outside the gene matches: 3. The CDR3 totals 14 residues. For the CDR3, the DNA is TGTGCCAGCAGTTTTCGGACAGGGCCCTACGAGCAGTACTTC. It encodes CASSFRTGPYEQYF.

The genes are TRBV10-1 and TRBJ2-3; TRBD2 matches at 15 bases. With 0 bases clipped from V and 3 bases from J, the junction kept 7 bases outside the gene matches. The length of the CDR3 is 19 residues. Germline CDR1 and CDR2: WNHNN and SYGVQD (reference sequence). The CDR3: CASSESGTSGRSITDTQYF. The CDR3 nucleotides are TGCGCCAGCAGTGAGTCCGGGACTAGCGGGAGGTCGATTACAGATACGCAGTATTTT.

This clonotype was detected ten times or more. The chain links TRBV4-3 to TRBJ1-5; D is undetermined. The CDR3 extends over 13 amino acids. V dropped 0 bases and J dropped 7 bases, with 7 bases sitting between them. Germline CDR1 is LGHNA and CDR2 is YSLEER. The DNA for the CDR3 is TGCGCCAGCAGCCAAGATATTCGACAGCCCCAGCATTTT. Protein: CASSQDIRQPQHF.

Points on this clonotype: This may be a read error, as it is one base from a much larger clone. The chain is built from TRBV5-1 and TRBJ2-3; D ambiguous. This CDR3 spans 15 amino acids. Germline V gene lookup returns CDR1 SGHRS and CDR2 YFSETQ. This chain's CDR3 is CASSSQTLTTDSQYF. The DNA for the CDR3 is TGCGCCAGCAGCTCACAGACCCTGACCACAGATTCGCAGTATTTT. Complete variable domain (other parts from reference TRBV5-1 and TRBJ2-3): KAGVTQTPRYLIKTRGQQVTLSCSPISGHRSVSWYQQTPGQGLQFLFEYFSETQRNKGNFPGRFSGRQFSNSRSEMNVSTLELGDSALYLCASSSQTLTTDSQYFGPGTRLTVL.

Comments on this clonotype: This clone may be a read error of a much larger clone one base away. The V and J genes are TRBV3-1 and TRBJ2-7, with D perhaps TRBD1 (6 bases). The length of the CDR3 is 14 residues. Germline CDR1 is LGHDT and CDR2 is YNNKEL (reference sequence). The CDR3 nucleotides read TGTGCCAGCAGCCAAGTACAGGGAAGGGGCGAGCAGTGCTTC. The encoded protein is CASSQVQGRGEQCF.

This clonotype was found once. The rearrangement links TRBV20-1 to TRBJ2-7; the match to TRBD2 covers 11 bases. Germline V gene lookup returns CDR1 DFQATT and CDR2 SNEGSKA (reference sequence). The CDR3 runs 13 residues. The CDR3 coding sequence is TGCACCCCGGGACTAGCGGCCGAATACGAGCAGTACTTC. This encodes CTPGLAAEYEQYF.

At least ten counts were recorded for this clonotype. The J gene is TRBJ2-1, the V gene TRBV6-1; D is unresolved. This CDR3 comprises 12 residues. Trimming removed 1 base at V and 11 bases at J, with 9 bases between. CDR1 MNHNS and CDR2 SASEGT come from the germline V gene. The chain's CDR3 is CASSEEFGKQFF. CDR3 sequence (DNA): TGTGCCAGCAGTGAAGAGTTTGGGAAGCAGTTCTTC.

This clonotype was detected ten times or more. The J gene is TRBJ2-5, the V gene TRBV7-9; D is undetermined. Germline CDR1 SEHNR, CDR2 FQNEAQ (reference sequence). V shed 8 bases and J shed 5 bases, with 6 bases lying between them. The CDR3 is 10 amino acids. The CDR3: CASGRETQYF. Written as DNA, the CDR3 is TGTGCCAGCGGACGGGAGACCCAGTACTTC.

This clonotype has a count of ten or more. The chain recombines TRBV4-1 with TRBJ2-2; a weak D match, TRBD2 (6 bases). This CDR3 has 14 amino acids. V was cut by 4 bases and J by 3 bases, with 9 bases left in between. The germline V gene has CDR1 MGHRA and CDR2 YSYEKL. CDR3 DNA sequence: TGCGCCAGCAGCCCGGGGGAGTACACCGGGGAGCTGTTTTTT. Amino acid sequence: CASSPGEYTGELFF.

The chain links TRBV9 to TRBJ2-7, with TRBD1 matching over 7 bases. The germline gives CDR1 SGDLS, CDR2 YYNGEE. CDR3 size: 12 residues. Unmatched junction bases numbered 4, after V lost 4 bases and J lost 6 bases. CDR3 sequence (DNA): TGTGCCAGCAGCCGACAGGGCTGCGAGCAGTACTTC. Its translation is CASSRQGCEQYF.

This clonotype was seen ten or more times. The chain recombines TRBV3-2 with TRBJ1-6; the table's D call, TRBD1, was not checked against the DNA. TRBV3-2 is listed as a pseudogene. The CDR3 is 14 residues long. Written as DNA, the CDR3 is TGTGCCAGCAGCCCAGAGGGGCTGTGTTTCCCCCTCCACTTT. It is translated as CASSPEGLCFPLHF.

With respect to this clonotype: A much larger clone sits a single nucleotide away, making a read error possible. The chain has TRBV6-5 and TRBJ2-2; 10 bases map to TRBD1. Germline CDR1 MNHEY, CDR2 SVGAGI. This CDR3 contains 13 residues. CDR3 sequence: CATGTGVTGELVF. The CDR3 DNA follows: TGTGCCACCGGGACAGGGGTAACCGGGGAGCTGGTTTTT.